This TCR beta chain comes out of a study of spatial heterogeneity in lung cancer (dated by TCRdb to about 2019). At the level of the whole study: Beta-chain transcripts were consistently detected in greater numbers than alpha-chain transcripts, which likely reflected higher beta-chain transcript abundance. In tumor regions, TCR transcript counts showed a strong correlation with a T cell transcriptional module score derived from matched bulk RNA-seq. In non-small cell lung cancer, the study made a quantitative comparison of TCR alpha and beta repertoires among multiple tumor regions, matched nontumor lung and blood. At surgery, both alpha and beta chains were TCR-sequenced in approximately 210 tumor regions, about 61 matched nontumor lung samples and 56 PBMC samples. Nonsynonymous mutation counts, determined by whole-exome sequencing of tumor tissue, were related to features of the TCR repertoire. In the raw uncorrected reads, each unique combination of TCR and UMI appeared more than ten times on average.

The time point label here, explained by the study, means: sample taken at primary tumor resection. Donors were approximately 72 patients with early-stage, untreated non-small cell lung cancer from the lung TRACERx cohort. Whole RNA extracted from tumor and nontumor lung tissue, or from cryopreserved PBMC samples, was used for TCR sequencing without cell sorting. Patients were selected for TCR sequencing only if sufficient RNA was available from at least two tumor regions. A lung pathologist reviewed the tumor and adjacent nontumor lung specimens before the specimens were selected. In its sample, this clonotype was seen many times. Its antigen specificity is not known. It has no much larger one-base neighbor in the sample; base qualities were not kept. Libraries were prepared through 5' RACE. The instrument was a NextSeq 500. To allow correction of PCR and sequencing errors, the TCR library protocol tagged every TCR cDNA molecule with a unique molecular identifier. For the original study's pipeline: TCR identification, UMI-based error correction and CDR3 extraction were all carried out with Decombinator tools. TCRs above a frequency of 2 per 1,000, corresponding to the top 1% of the tumor frequency distribution, were defined as expanded. Expanded tumor TCRs statistically deemed absent (corrected P<0.05) from at least one tumor region were classed as regional, and all other expanded tumor TCRs were classed as ubiquitous. Each repertoire was subsampled 100 times to 5,000 TCRs, after which Renyi diversity was computed with the R vegan package. CDR3 similarity networks were constructed using string-kernel similarity of amino acid triplets, with links drawn between CDR3s whose pairwise similarity was above 0.82. The raw public data were reprocessed by TCRdb itself: fastp quality trimming at Q25, MiXCR clonotype calling, in-frame beta chains only. Entries that share a CDR3 protein sequence are merged under the most common genes and DNA. For this entry, the V and J calls and clone size follow TCRdb and not the study's own pipeline. A total of 9,500 to 11,000 distinct CDR3 sequences appear in this sample, 9% to 15% of them only once. Clones ranked in the top ten supply about 10% of the sample.

Overall study results and their limits: A correlation was observed between the number of expanded intratumoral alpha and beta TCRs and the tumor nonsynonymous mutation count. TCR-seq coverage of tumor T cells was estimated to be only about 6.7% for alpha chains and more than 11% for beta chains. Confirming at a functional level the hypothesis that regional TCRs recognize regional mutations was considered to require additional single-cell paired TCR alpha and beta sequencing. Counts of ubiquitous and regional expanded TCRs were found to correlate with counts of ubiquitous and regional nonsynonymous mutations, respectively.

This receptor was taken from a male donor with early-stage non-small cell lung cancer. Sample: lung tumor tissue, taken at surgery.

The DNA sequence reads TGCGCCAGCAGCTTGGGGGCGGATCAGCCCCAGCATTTT. Translated, it gives CASSLGADQPQHF. This receptor chain uses TRBV5-1 and TRBJ1-5, with no confident D gene call. The CDR3 numbers 13 residues from cysteine through phenylalanine. The sequence is cut down to CDR3 DNA, 39 bases in frame from base 1. V and J are truncated by 0 bases and 5 bases respectively, leaving an intervening sequence of 6 bases. From the germline V gene, CDR1 is SGHRS and CDR2 is YFSETQ.